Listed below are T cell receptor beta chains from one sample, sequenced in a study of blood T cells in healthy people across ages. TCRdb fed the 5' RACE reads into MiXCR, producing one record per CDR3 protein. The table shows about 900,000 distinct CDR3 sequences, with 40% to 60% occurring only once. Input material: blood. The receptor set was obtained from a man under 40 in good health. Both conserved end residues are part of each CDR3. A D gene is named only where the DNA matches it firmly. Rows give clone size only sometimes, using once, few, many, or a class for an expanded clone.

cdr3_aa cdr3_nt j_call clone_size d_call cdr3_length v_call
CASSLEGWGSEAFF TGTGCCAGCAGCTTAGAAGGTTGGGGGAGTGAAGCTTTCTTT TRBJ1-1 . . 14 TRBV7-2
CASTVTVNQPQHF TGTGCCAGCACTGTGACAGTCAATCAGCCCCAGCATTTT TRBJ1-5 few . 13 TRBV6-1
CASSQYRNGILSGYTF TGTGCCAGCAGCCAATACCGGAATGGCATCTTGAGCGGCTACACCTTC TRBJ1-2 few . 16 TRBV3-1
CSAGTVFTDTQYF TGCAGCGCCGGGACGGTTTTCACAGATACGCAGTATTTT TRBJ2-3 . . 13 TRBV29-1
CASSLAQTSRETQYF TGTGCCAGCAGCTTGGCCCAGACTAGCAGGGAGACCCAGTACTTC TRBJ2-5 few TRBD2 15 TRBV7-2
CASSYLDTGELFF TGTGCCAGCAGCTACCTAGACACCGGGGAGCTGTTTTTT TRBJ2-2 . . 13 TRBV7-2
CSARDWRGTQETQYF TGCAGTGCTAGAGACTGGCGGGGGACACAAGAGACCCAGTACTTC TRBJ2-5 . . 15 TRBV20-1
CASSPNQAYGCTF TGTGCCAGCAGTCCCAACCAGGCCTATGGCTGCACCTTC TRBJ1-2 . . 13 TRBV12-3/TRBV12-4
CASSSYWTDYRYEQYF TGTGCCAGCAGCTCATATTGGACGGACTATCGCTACGAGCAGTACTTC TRBJ2-7 . . 16 TRBV7-9
CASSYSRWEGAVNTEAFF TGTGCCAGCAGTTACTCGAGGTGGGAGGGTGCTGTGAACACTGAAGCTTTCTTT TRBJ1-1 . . 18 TRBV6-5
CASSYGLAGGSYNEQFF TGTGCCAGCAGCTACGGACTAGCGGGGGGGTCCTACAATGAGCAGTTCTTC TRBJ2-1 . TRBD2 17 TRBV7-8
CASSVGVASGGTDTQYF TGTGCCAGCAGCGTAGGTGTGGCTAGCGGGGGGACAGATACGCAGTATTTT TRBJ2-3 . TRBD2 17 TRBV9
CASSLMTSGGSSSTDTQYF TGCGCCAGCAGCCTGATGACTAGCGGGGGAAGTTCTAGCACAGATACGCAGTATTTT TRBJ2-3 . TRBD2 19 TRBV5-1
CASSSSAAEAFF TGTGCCAGCAGTTCGAGTGCTGCTGAAGCTTTCTTT TRBJ1-1 . . 12 TRBV7-2
CASSGRDRLQETQYF TGTGCCAGCAGCGGCCGGGACAGGTTACAAGAGACCCAGTACTTC TRBJ2-5 . TRBD1 15 TRBV7-9
CASSPRDSGGTQYF TGCGCCAGCAGCCCTAGAGATAGCGGAGGTACGCAGTATTTT TRBJ2-3 once . 14 TRBV3-1
CASSLGPYNEEFF TGTGCCAGCAGTTTAGGTCCGTACAATGAGGAGTTCTTC TRBJ2-1 . . 13 TRBV12-3/TRBV12-4
CASSPGTHEKLFF TGTGCCAGCAGTCCCGGGACACATGAAAAACTGTTTTTT TRBJ1-4 few . 13 TRBV12-3/TRBV12-4
CASTYGTPNWRAGELFF TGTGCCAGCACCTACGGGACCCCTAATTGGCGCGCCGGGGAGCTGTTTTTT TRBJ2-2 . . 17 TRBV28
CASSLGQGIGGYTF TGTGCCAGCAGTTTGGGACAGGGAATCGGGGGCTACACCTTC TRBJ1-2 once TRBD1 14 TRBV28
CSVVGGGGEKLFF TGCAGCGTCGTAGGAGGGGGCGGTGAAAAACTGTTTTTT TRBJ1-4 . TRBD1 13 TRBV29-1
CASSHREGSNYGYTF TGTGCCAGCAGCCATAGGGAGGGCTCCAACTATGGCTACACCTTC TRBJ1-2 . . 15 TRBV3-1
CASSSPGPPHEQYF TGTGCCAGCAGCAGCCCGGGACCGCCCCACGAGCAGTACTTC TRBJ2-7 . . 14 TRBV7-6
CASSPPGSNQPQHF TGTGCCAGCAGCCCGCCGGGTAGCAATCAGCCCCAGCATTTT TRBJ1-5 . . 14 TRBV7-8
CASSLGDRGYGYTF TGTGCCAGCAGCTTGGGCGACAGGGGCTATGGCTACACCTTC TRBJ1-2 many TRBD1 14 TRBV5-1
CASSQVRGLDEQYF TGCGCCAGCAGCCAAGTACGGGGGCTCGACGAGCAGTACTTC TRBJ2-7 few . 14 TRBV4-1
CASSLHWTALEEKPFF TGTGCCAGCAGTTTACACTGGACCGCGCTAGAGGAAAAACCGTTTTTT TRBJ1-4 . . 16 TRBV27
CASKPDKGREVGTDTQYF TGTGCCAGCAAACCGGACAAGGGGCGCGAAGTTGGCACAGATACGCAGTATTTT TRBJ2-3 . . 18 TRBV12-3/TRBV12-4
CASEGEGYGYTF TGTGCCAGCGAGGGGGAAGGCTATGGCTACACCTTC TRBJ1-2 . . 12 TRBV7-9
CASSLETGETTEAFF TGTGCCAGCAGCTTAGAGACAGGGGAGACCACTGAAGCTTTCTTT TRBJ1-1 . TRBD1 15 TRBV11-2
CSARSQGSHTEAFF TGCAGTGCTAGGTCACAGGGTTCGCACACTGAAGCTTTCTTT TRBJ1-1 few . 14 TRBV20-1
CASGGRQEKLFF TGTGCCAGCGGGGGCAGACAAGAAAAACTGTTTTTT TRBJ1-4 . . 12 TRBV2
CASRPTANYGYTF TGTGCCAGCAGACCAACGGCGAACTATGGCTACACCTTC TRBJ1-2 few . 13 TRBV12-3/TRBV12-4
CASSKNLGGKTRQFF TGTGCCAGCAGTAAAAATCTAGGGGGCAAGACTCGGCAGTTCTTC TRBJ2-1 few TRBD1 15 TRBV6-5
CSARGSPGHFYNEQFF TGCAGTGCTAGAGGCAGTCCGGGACACTTCTACAATGAGCAGTTCTTC TRBJ2-1 . . 16 TRBV20-1
CASSQDLAGGATSETQYF TGTGCCAGCAGCCAAGATCTAGCGGGGGGTGCGACGTCAGAGACCCAGTACTTC TRBJ2-5 many TRBD2 18 TRBV4-2
CSARAQGAYNEQFF TGCAGTGCTAGAGCGCAGGGCGCCTACAATGAGCAGTTCTTC TRBJ2-1 few . 14 TRBV20-1
CASSFQAGTGGNGELFF TGTGCTAGCAGCTTCCAAGCCGGGACAGGGGGCAACGGGGAGCTGTTTTTT TRBJ2-2 many TRBD1 17 TRBV7-7
CSAREDGFQRPCKQYF TGCAGTGCTAGAGAGGATGGGTTTCAGAGGCCCTGCAAGCAGTACTTC TRBJ2-7 . . 16 TRBV20-1
CSANDRSETQYF TGCAGTGCTAATGACCGGAGCGAGACCCAGTACTTC TRBJ2-5 few . 12 TRBV20-1
CASGHRTQSYEQYF TGTGCCAGCGGACACAGGACACAAAGCTACGAGCAGTACTTC TRBJ2-7 few . 14 TRBV3-1
CASSSNHRFSSYEQYF TGTGCCAGCAGTTCCAATCACAGGTTTAGCTCCTACGAGCAGTACTTC TRBJ2-7 few . 16 TRBV27
CASRGTGTGYGYTF TGTGCCAGCCGTGGGACAGGGACGGGCTATGGCTACACCTTC TRBJ1-2 . TRBD1 14 TRBV28
CASSPGQTGLAYEQYF TGTGCCAGCTCACCCGGACAGACGGGATTAGCCTACGAGCAGTACTTC TRBJ2-7 . . 16 TRBV18
CASGWTGDSNQPQHF TGTGCCAGCGGGTGGACAGGGGATAGCAATCAGCCCCAGCATTTT TRBJ1-5 . TRBD1 15 TRBV6-1
CASSPSGGRNEQFF TGTGCCAGCAGCCCTAGCGGGGGTAGGAATGAGCAGTTCTTC TRBJ2-1 . TRBD2 14 TRBV7-2
CSAMNRDAYEQYF TGCAGTGCTATGAACAGGGATGCCTACGAGCAGTACTTC TRBJ2-7 . . 13 TRBV20-1
CASSRDGFTDTQYF TGTGCCAGCAGCCGGGACGGTTTCACAGATACGCAGTATTTT TRBJ2-3 few . 14 TRBV7-2
CASSHTDGRYGYTF TGTGCCAGCAGCCATACGGACGGACGATATGGCTACACCTTC TRBJ1-2 . . 14 TRBV3-1